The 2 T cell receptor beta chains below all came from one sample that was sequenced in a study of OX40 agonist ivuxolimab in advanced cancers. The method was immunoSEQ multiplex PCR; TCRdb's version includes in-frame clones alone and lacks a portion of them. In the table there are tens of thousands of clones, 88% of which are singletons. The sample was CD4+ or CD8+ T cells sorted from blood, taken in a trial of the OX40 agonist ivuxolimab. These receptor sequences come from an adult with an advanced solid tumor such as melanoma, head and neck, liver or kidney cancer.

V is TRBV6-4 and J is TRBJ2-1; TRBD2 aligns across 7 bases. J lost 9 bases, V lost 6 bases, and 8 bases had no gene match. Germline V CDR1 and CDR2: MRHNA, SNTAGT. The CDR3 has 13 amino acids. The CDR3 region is CASSRTSYAEQFF. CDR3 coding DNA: TGTGCCAGCAGCCGGACTAGTTACGCTGAGCAGTTCTTC.

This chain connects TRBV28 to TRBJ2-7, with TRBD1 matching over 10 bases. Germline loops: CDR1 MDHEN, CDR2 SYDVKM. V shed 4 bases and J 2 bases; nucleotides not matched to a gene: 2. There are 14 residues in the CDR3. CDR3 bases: TGTGCCAGCAGTTCTGGGACAGGGGCCTACGAGCAGTACTTC. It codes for CASSSGTGAYEQYF.